A selection of T cell receptor beta chains follows, all from one sample in a study of CD8 T cells in ankylosing spondylitis. In TCRdb, the 5' RACE reads were re-called with MiXCR into one record per CDR3 protein. The sample carries 50,000 to 60,000 distinct CDR3 sequences, around 7.4% recorded once. The sequenced sample consisted of blood, either unsorted or a sorted T cell fraction (not recorded which). These receptors originate from a female donor with ankylosing spondylitis or in good health (not recorded which). The CDR3 runs from the conserved cysteine through the conserved F or W. The D gene is left open where the match is weak. The size of a clone is reported for some rows only, either as once, few or many, or as a class for expanded clones.

J gene | clone size | CDR3 length | D gene | V gene | CDR3 DNA | CDR3 protein
TRBJ1-1 | many | 17 | NA | TRBV20-1 | TGCAGTGCTAGAGATGGGCAGGCCAAAAGGGTGAACACTGAAGCTTTCTTT | CSARDGQAKRVNTEAFF
TRBJ1-2 | many | 13 | TRBD1 | TRBV28 | TGTGCCAGCAGTACCCAGGGGGCGAAAGGCTACACCTTC | CASSTQGAKGYTF
TRBJ1-1 | many | 13 | NA | TRBV29-1 | TGCAGCGTCAGGGGAGGTAGTAGGACTGAAGCTTTCTTT | CSVRGGSRTEAFF
TRBJ1-2 | many | 15 | NA | TRBV5-1 | TGCGCCAGCAGCTTGGAGGCCACGAGTAACTATGGCTACACCTTC | CASSLEATSNYGYTF
TRBJ2-2 | many | 13 | NA | TRBV5-1 | TGCGCCAGCAGCTCCGAGGGTACCGGGGAGCTGTTTTTT | CASSSEGTGELFF
TRBJ2-3 | many | 17 | TRBD2 | TRBV6-5 | TGTGCCAGCAGTTACTCCCAAGCGGGGGGTTCGCCAGATACGCAGTATTTT | CASSYSQAGGSPDTQYF
TRBJ2-2 | many | 15 | NA | TRBV9 | TGTGCCAGCAGCGTAGACCCGACTTTCCCCGGGGAGCTGTTTTTT | CASSVDPTFPGELFF
TRBJ1-2 | NA | 16 | TRBD1 | TRBV6-2/TRBV6-3 | TGTGCCAGCAGTACAGGGACAGGGCCGGCGGACTATGGCTACACCTTC | CASSTGTGPADYGYTF
TRBJ1-1 | NA | 14 | NA | TRBV9 | TGTGCCAGCAGCGTAGGGGGGTCGGACACTGAAGCTTTCTTT | CASSVGGSDTEAFF
TRBJ1-3 | many | 14 | NA | TRBV11-2 | TGTGCCAGCAGCCACCCGGGCTCTGGAAACACCATATATTTT | CASSHPGSGNTIYF
TRBJ1-2 | many | 13 | NA | TRBV3-1 | TGTGCCAGCAGCCAAGGATTCGGATACGGCGGGATCTTC | CASSQGFGYGGIF
TRBJ1-2 | many | 16 | NA | TRBV12-3/TRBV12-4 | TGTGCCAGCAGTAAAATTGGGACGGAACGCCGCTATGGCTACACCTTC | CASSKIGTERRYGYTF
TRBJ1-5 | NA | 14 | NA | TRBV19 | TGTGCCAGTAGTTTGGGTAAGAGCAATCAGCCCCAGCATTTT | CASSLGKSNQPQHF
TRBJ2-3 | many | 14 | TRBD2 | TRBV5-8 | TGTGCCAGCAGCCCGGGGAGGGGCAAGTATACGCAGTATTTT | CASSPGRGKYTQYF
TRBJ2-7 | many | 15 | TRBD1 | TRBV5-1 | TGCGCCAGCAGCCCTGGGACAGGGCCGTGGGACGAGCAGTACTTC | CASSPGTGPWDEQYF
TRBJ1-1 | NA | 13 | NA | TRBV5-1 | TGCGCCAGCAGCTTGATTCGAAACACTAAAGCTTTCTTC | CASSLIRNTKAFF
TRBJ2-1 | many | 12 | NA | TRBV5-1 | TGCGCCAGCAGCTTGGTAGACAATGAGCAGTTCTTC | CASSLVDNEQFF
TRBJ1-3 | many | 15 | TRBD1 | TRBV12-3/TRBV12-4 | TGTGCCAGCAGTTTAGGACAGGGAGTTGGAAACACCATATATTTT | CASSLGQGVGNTIYF
TRBJ1-2 | many | 14 | NA | TRBV5-1 | TGCGCCAGCAGCTTGGGGACCGGTAACTATGGCTACACCTTC | CASSLGTGNYGYTF
TRBJ2-2 | many | 15 | NA | TRBV12-3/TRBV12-4 | TGTGCCAGCAGGGAGGGTGGTCCGGCTCCCGGGGAGCTGTTTTTT | CASREGGPAPGELFF
TRBJ1-2 | many | 11 | NA | TRBV25-1 | TGTGCCAGCGGGGACCGGTATGGCTACACCTTC | CASGDRYGYTF
TRBJ1-3 | many | 15 | NA | TRBV5-1 | TGCGCCAGCAGCTCTACAGCGAGGGCGGGAAACACCATATATTTT | CASSSTARAGNTIYF
TRBJ1-4 | many | 15 | TRBD1 | TRBV15 | TGTGCCACCAGCAGACCTGGACAGGGGTCTGAAAAACTGTTTTTT | CATSRPGQGSEKLFF
TRBJ2-2 | many | 15 | NA | TRBV5-6 | TGTGCCAGCAGTTTTTATACAGGGAACACCGGGGAGCTGTTTTTT | CASSFYTGNTGELFF
TRBJ1-6 | NA | 18 | NA | TRBV11-1 | TGTGCCAGCAGCTTAGAAGCGGAGAATATGATGAGGAATTCACCCCTCCACTTT | CASSLEAENMMRNSPLHF
TRBJ1-2 | many | 12 | NA | TRBV20-1 | TGCAGTGCTAGAGAAACAGGAAACGGCTACACCTTC | CSARETGNGYTF
TRBJ1-5 | few | 17 | TRBD1 | TRBV18 | TGTGCCAGCTCACCACAGGGTCCGGGACAGGGTGATCAGCCCCAGCATTTT | CASSPQGPGQGDQPQHF
TRBJ2-3 | many | 18 | NA | TRBV3-1 | TGTGCCAGCAGCCAAGATCTGTCGCTTGGGGTAGCTACAGATACGCAGTATTTT | CASSQDLSLGVATDTQYF
TRBJ2-5 | many | 16 | NA | TRBV5-1 | TGCGCCAGCAGCTGGAACCCGCAGGGGGGGGAAGAGACCCAGTACTTC | CASSWNPQGGEETQYF
TRBJ2-2 | many | 16 | NA | TRBV5-1 | TGCGCCAGCAGCTTGGCTGAGCAGGGGAACACCGGGGAGCTGTTTTTT | CASSLAEQGNTGELFF
TRBJ1-6 | many | 17 | NA | TRBV20-1 | TGCAGTGCTAGAGATCCCGCCCGGGGCGCGGATAATTCACCCCTCCACTTT | CSARDPARGADNSPLHF
TRBJ1-2 | NA | 17 | TRBD1 | TRBV6-5 | TGTGCCAGCAGTTACTCCTTCTTACAGGGGTTTGACTATGGCTACACCTTC | CASSYSFLQGFDYGYTF
TRBJ1-1 | many | 12 | TRBD1 | TRBV12-3/TRBV12-4 | TGTGCCAGCAGTTTCCGACAGGGGGAAGCTTTCTTT | CASSFRQGEAFF
TRBJ1-4 | many | 17 | NA | TRBV4-3 | TGCGCCAGCAGCCAAGAGCAGGGAGCGGTAGCTAATGAAAAACTGTTTTTT | CASSQEQGAVANEKLFF
TRBJ2-1 | many | 14 | NA | TRBV5-1 | TGCGCCAGCAGCCTTAGCGGCTCCTACAATGAGCAGTTCTTC | CASSLSGSYNEQFF
TRBJ1-6 | many | 13 | NA | TRBV20-1 | TGCAGTGCTAGTCGGCAGGATCGGGTCACCCTCCACTTT | CSASRQDRVTLHF
TRBJ2-6 | many | 15 | NA | TRBV5-1 | TGCGCCAGCAGCTTGGGTCAATCTGGGGCCAACGTCCTGACTTTC | CASSLGQSGANVLTF
TRBJ2-1 | many | 16 | TRBD2 | TRBV5-4 | TGTGCCAGCAGCTTCCCTAGCGGATTCTCCTACAATGAGCAGTTCTTC | CASSFPSGFSYNEQFF
TRBJ2-2 | many | 15 | TRBD1 | TRBV5-1 | TGCGCCAGCAGCCTACAGGGGGCGGACACCGGGGAGCTGTTTTTT | CASSLQGADTGELFF
TRBJ2-3 | NA | 15 | NA | TRBV10-3 | TGTGCCATCAGACCCCAGGGCGCTAGCACAGATACGCAGTATTTT | CAIRPQGASTDTQYF
TRBJ2-3 | many | 12 | NA | TRBV29-1 | TGCAGCGTTTCATGGAGTACAGATACGCAGTATTTT | CSVSWSTDTQYF
TRBJ1-2 | many | 15 | TRBD1 | TRBV6-1 | TGTGCCAGCTCCTCCGGGACAGGGGGATCGTGGGGCTACACCTTC | CASSSGTGGSWGYTF
TRBJ1-6 | many | 14 | NA | TRBV12-3/TRBV12-4 | TGTGCCAGCAGTTTGGTCGGAGGGGATTCACCCCTCCACTTT | CASSLVGGDSPLHF
TRBJ1-5 | many | 15 | NA | TRBV15 | TGTGCCACCAGCAGAGATCGGAGGGGACCTCAGCCCCAGCATTTT | CATSRDRRGPQPQHF
TRBJ1-5 | many | 15 | NA | TRBV9 | TGTGCCAGCAGCGTCGGCGGCTATAGCAATCAGCCCCAGCATTTT | CASSVGGYSNQPQHF
TRBJ2-2 | many | 16 | NA | TRBV25-1 | TGTGCCAGCAGTGAGGTGATGGGTAGCCAATTCGGGGAGCTGTTTTTT | CASSEVMGSQFGELFF
TRBJ2-2 | many | 15 | TRBD1 | TRBV9 | TGTGCCAGCAGCCGGACAGGGGTTAGCACCGGGGAGCTGTTTTTT | CASSRTGVSTGELFF
TRBJ2-1 | many | 11 | NA | TRBV6-5 | TGTGCCACAGACAACTACAATGAGCAGTTCTTC | CATDNYNEQFF
TRBJ2-2 | many | 16 | TRBD1 | TRBV7-9 | TGTGCCAGCAGCTCATCCGGGACAGGGGCCGTCGGGGAGCTGTTTTTT | CASSSSGTGAVGELFF
TRBJ2-1 | many | 15 | TRBD1 | TRBV5-1 | TGCGCCAGCAGATTGGGGTCCCCCGGACAGGGCCCTTTGTTCTTC | CASRLGSPGQGPLFF
TRBJ1-1 | many | 14 | TRBD1 | TRBV20-1 | TGCAGTGCTAGAGAGACAGGGGGCGGCACTGAAGCTTTCTTT | CSARETGGGTEAFF
TRBJ2-1 | NA | 16 | NA | TRBV7-9 | TGTGCCAGCAGTCCGACAGGGAGGGAAGACTACAATGCGCAGTTCTTC | CASSPTGREDYNAQFF
TRBJ1-6 | many | 15 | NA | TRBV21-1 | TGTGCCAGCAGCCCGCGGACAGGAGTTAGCTCACCCCTCCACTTT | CASSPRTGVSSPLHF
TRBJ1-2 | many | 15 | NA | TRBV6-1 | TGTGCCAGCAGCGATCCAGCCGAGGCGTACTATGGCTACACCTTC | CASSDPAEAYYGYTF
TRBJ2-1 | many | 19 | TRBD2 | TRBV9 | TGTGCCAGCAGCGGCCCCCGGACTAGCGGGGGGGTTACCTACAATGAGCAGTTCTTC | CASSGPRTSGGVTYNEQFF
TRBJ1-1 | many | 14 | NA | TRBV11-2 | TGTGCCAGCAGCTTAACGAGAGGGTTCACTGAAGCTTTCTTT | CASSLTRGFTEAFF
TRBJ1-4 | many | 14 | NA | TRBV5-1 | TGCGCCAGCAGCTGGGAAGGCGGTAATGAAAAACTGTTTTTT | CASSWEGGNEKLFF
TRBJ1-4 | many | 17 | NA | TRBV21-1 | TGTGCCAGCAGCAACTCAGAGAGGTTGGCAACTAATGAAAAACTGTTTTTT | CASSNSERLATNEKLFF
TRBJ1-1 | NA | 13 | NA | TRBV20-1 | TGCAGTGCTTCCCCTGGGGGGTCCACTGAAGCTTTCTTT | CSASPGGSTEAFF
TRBJ1-3 | many | 13 | NA | TRBV12-3/TRBV12-4 | TGTGCCAGCAGAATCCCGGGCGGAAACACCATATATTTT | CASRIPGGNTIYF